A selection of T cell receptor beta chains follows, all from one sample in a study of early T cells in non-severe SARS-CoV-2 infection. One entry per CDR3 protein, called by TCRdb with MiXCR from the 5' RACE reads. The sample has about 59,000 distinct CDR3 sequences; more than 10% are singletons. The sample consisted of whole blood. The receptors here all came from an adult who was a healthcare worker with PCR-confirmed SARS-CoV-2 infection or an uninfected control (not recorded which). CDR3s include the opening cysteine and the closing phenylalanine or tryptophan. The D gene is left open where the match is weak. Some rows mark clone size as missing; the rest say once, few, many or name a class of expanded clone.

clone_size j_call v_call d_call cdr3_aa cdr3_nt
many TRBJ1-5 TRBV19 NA CASSTLTSNQPQHF TGTGCCAGTAGCACCCTAACGAGCAATCAGCCCCAGCATTTT
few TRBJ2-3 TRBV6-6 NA CASSYRLSTDTQYF TGTGCCAGCAGTTACCGGCTGAGCACAGATACGCAGTATTTT
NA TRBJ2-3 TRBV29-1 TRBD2 CSVEEASGRNTDTQYF TGCAGCGTTGAGGAGGCTAGCGGGAGGAACACAGATACGCAGTATTTT
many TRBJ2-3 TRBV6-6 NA CASSYPDTQYF TGTGCCAGCAGTTACCCAGATACGCAGTATTTT
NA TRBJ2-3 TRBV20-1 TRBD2 CSASSARLAGPLGDTQYF TGCAGTGCTAGTTCGGCAAGGCTAGCGGGACCCTTGGGAGATACGCAGTATTTT
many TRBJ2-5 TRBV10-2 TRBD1 CASSGTGDQETQYF TGCGCCAGCAGTGGGACAGGGGACCAAGAGACCCAGTACTTC
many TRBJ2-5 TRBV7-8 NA CASSLEGWGGLQETQYF TGTGCCAGCAGCTTAGAAGGGTGGGGAGGACTCCAAGAGACCCAGTACTTC
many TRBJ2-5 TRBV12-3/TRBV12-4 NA CASNPAGTQETQYF TGTGCCAGCAACCCGGCCGGGACCCAAGAGACCCAGTACTTC
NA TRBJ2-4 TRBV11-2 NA CASSLDRQGGGNIQYF TGTGCCAGCAGCTTAGATCGGCAGGGGGGAGGGAACATTCAGTACTTC
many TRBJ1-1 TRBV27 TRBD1 CASSRRTGRNTEAFF TGTGCCAGCAGTCGAAGGACAGGTCGGAACACTGAAGCTTTCTTT
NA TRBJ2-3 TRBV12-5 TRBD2 CASGLGLAGADTQYF TGTGCTAGTGGTTTGGGGCTAGCGGGTGCAGATACGCAGTATTTT
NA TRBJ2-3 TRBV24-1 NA CATSSIGSDTQYF TGTGCCACCAGTTCAATCGGAAGTGATACGCAGTATTTT
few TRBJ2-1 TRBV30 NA CAWSGQGRNEQFF TGTGCCTGGAGTGGCCAGGGGAGGAATGAGCAGTTCTTC
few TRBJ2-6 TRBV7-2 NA CASSPPVHSGANVLTF TGTGCCAGCAGCCCCCCCGTCCACTCTGGGGCCAACGTCCTGACTTTC
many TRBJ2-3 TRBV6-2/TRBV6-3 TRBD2 CASSMTSGGADTQYF TGTGCCAGCAGTATGACTAGCGGGGGTGCGGATACGCAGTATTTT
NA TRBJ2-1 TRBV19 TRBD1 CASRQGAYNEQFF TGTGCCAGTAGACAGGGGGCCTACAATGAGCAGTTCTTC
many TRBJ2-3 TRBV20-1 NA CSAPTVSDWSTDTQYF TGCAGTGCTCCTACTGTGAGCGACTGGAGCACAGATACGCAGTATTTT
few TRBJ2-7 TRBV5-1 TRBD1 CASSLEPRTGGPYEQYF TGCGCCAGCAGCCTGGAGCCTCGGACAGGGGGCCCCTACGAGCAGTACTTC
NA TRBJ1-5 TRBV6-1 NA CASRRGGQPQHF TGTGCCAGCAGGCGGGGAGGACAGCCCCAGCATTTT
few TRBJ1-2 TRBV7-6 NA CASRPAGNYGYTF TGTGCCAGCAGACCAGCAGGGAACTATGGCTACACCTTC
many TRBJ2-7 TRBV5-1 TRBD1 CASSHRDRGGEQYF TGCGCCAGCAGCCACCGGGACAGGGGTGGCGAGCAGTACTTC
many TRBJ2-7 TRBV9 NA CASSVVGASYEQYF TGTGCCAGCAGCGTAGTCGGAGCGAGTTACGAGCAGTACTTC
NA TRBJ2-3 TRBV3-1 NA CASSPPGSRQVTQYF TGTGCCAGCAGCCCACCAGGGAGCCGCCAGGTTACGCAGTATTTT
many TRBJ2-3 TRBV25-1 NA CASSDRVTQYF TGTGCCAGCAGTGATCGGGTTACGCAGTATTTT
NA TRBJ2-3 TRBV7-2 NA CASTRGGYTDTQYF TGTGCCAGCACTAGGGGGGGATACACAGATACGCAGTATTTT
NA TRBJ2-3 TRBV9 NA CASSAGQVTDTQYF TGTGCCAGCAGCGCCGGCCAGGTCACAGATACGCAGTATTTT
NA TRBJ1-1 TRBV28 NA CASSSRAEAFF TGTGCCAGCAGTTCCCGCGCTGAAGCTTTCTTT
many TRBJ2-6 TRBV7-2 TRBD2 CASSSDSAGALSGANVLTF TGTGCCAGCAGCTCTGACTCAGCGGGGGCCCTGTCTGGGGCCAACGTCCTGACTTTC
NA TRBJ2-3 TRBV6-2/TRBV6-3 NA CASRVRQSTDTQYF TGTGCCAGCAGGGTAAGACAGAGCACAGATACGCAGTATTTT
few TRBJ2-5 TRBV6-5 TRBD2 CASSYTSGGAQRETQYF TGTGCCAGCAGTTATACTAGCGGGGGGGCCCAGAGGGAGACCCAGTACTTC
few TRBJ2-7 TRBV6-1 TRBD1 CASSEGSLRDSSYEQYF TGTGCCAGCAGTGAAGGGAGCCTCCGGGACAGCTCCTACGAGCAGTACTTC
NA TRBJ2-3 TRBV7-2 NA CASSLGAGVDTQYF TGTGCCAGCAGCTTAGGGGCTGGGGTAGATACGCAGTATTTT
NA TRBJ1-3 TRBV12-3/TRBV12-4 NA CASSFITNTIYF TGTGCCAGCAGTTTCATCACAAACACCATATATTTT
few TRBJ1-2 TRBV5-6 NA CASSLEENYGYTF TGTGCCAGCAGCTTGGAGGAGAACTATGGCTACACCTTC
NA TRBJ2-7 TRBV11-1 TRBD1 CASSLGGTGPYEQYF TGTGCCAGCAGCTTAGGGGGGACAGGGCCCTACGAGCAGTACTTC
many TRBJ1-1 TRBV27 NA CASSLFGDWRAEAFF TGTGCCAGCAGTTTATTTGGTGACTGGAGGGCTGAAGCTTTCTTT
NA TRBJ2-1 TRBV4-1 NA CASSQVGRNRAGNEQFF TGCGCCAGCAGCCAAGTAGGTAGAAATCGAGCGGGCAATGAGCAGTTCTTC
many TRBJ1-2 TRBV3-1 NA CASSQRTSSGYGYTF TGTGCCAGCAGCCAACGGACGTCAAGTGGCTATGGCTACACCTTC
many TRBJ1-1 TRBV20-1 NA CSASRALGGTEAFF TGCAGTGCTAGTAGGGCCCTGGGCGGAACTGAAGCTTTCTTT
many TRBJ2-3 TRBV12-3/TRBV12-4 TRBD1 CASSLTFPGTGIGDTQYF TGTGCCAGCAGTTTAACATTTCCCGGGACAGGGATTGGAGATACGCAGTATTTT
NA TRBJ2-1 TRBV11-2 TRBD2 CASSISGGARNEQFF TGTGCCAGCAGCATTAGCGGGGGGGCGAGGAATGAGCAGTTCTTC
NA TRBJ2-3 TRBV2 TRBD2 CASSEALRAGGGDTQYF TGTGCCAGCAGTGAAGCGCTTCGGGCGGGGGGAGGAGATACGCAGTATTTT
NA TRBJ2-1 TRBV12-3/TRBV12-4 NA CASSVGGPYNEQFF TGTGCCAGCAGTGTCGGGGGCCCATACAATGAGCAGTTCTTC
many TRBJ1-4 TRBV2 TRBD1 CASSDRDSFNEKLFF TGTGCCAGCAGCGATCGGGACAGCTTTAATGAAAAACTGTTTTTT
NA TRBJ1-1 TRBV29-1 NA CSVEGRAGNTEAFF TGCAGCGTTGAGGGCAGGGCGGGGAACACTGAAGCTTTCTTT
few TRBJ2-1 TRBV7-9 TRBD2 CASVRVAGIVSYNEQFF TGTGCCAGCGTGCGGGTAGCGGGCATAGTCTCCTACAATGAGCAGTTCTTC
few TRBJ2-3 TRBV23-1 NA CASTLALSTDTQYF TGCGCCAGCACTCTAGCCCTCAGCACAGATACGCAGTATTTT
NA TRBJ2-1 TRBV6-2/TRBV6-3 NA CASSYPRQVGGAALSYNEQFF TGTGCCAGCAGTTACCCCAGACAGGTCGGAGGAGCCGCGCTTTCCTACAATGAGCAGTTCTTC
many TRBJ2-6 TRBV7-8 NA CASSVNSGANVLTF TGTGCCAGCAGCGTAAACTCTGGGGCCAACGTCCTGACTTTC
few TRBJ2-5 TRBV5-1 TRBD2 CASSLARTSGAETQYF TGCGCCAGCAGCTTGGCCAGAACTAGCGGGGCAGAGACCCAGTACTTC
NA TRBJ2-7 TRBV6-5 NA CASKETTNFYEQYF TGTGCCAGCAAGGAGACGACGAACTTTTACGAGCAGTACTTC
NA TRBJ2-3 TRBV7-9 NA CASSLRLSTDTQYF TGTGCCAGCAGCTTACGACTTAGCACAGATACGCAGTATTTT
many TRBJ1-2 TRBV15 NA CATSRAGTNYGYTF TGTGCCACCAGCAGAGCCGGGACTAACTATGGCTACACCTTC
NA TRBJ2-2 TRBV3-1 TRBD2 CASSQEEAGSGELFF TGTGCCAGCAGCCAAGAAGAAGCGGGGTCCGGGGAGCTGTTTTTT
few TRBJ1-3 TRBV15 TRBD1 CATSRPTGTNTIYF TGTGCCACCAGCAGACCGACAGGGACAAACACCATATATTTT
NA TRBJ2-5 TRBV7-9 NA CASSKGEETQYF TGTGCCAGCAGCAAGGGGGAGGAGACCCAGTACTTC
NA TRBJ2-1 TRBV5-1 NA CASSPDGSWNEQFF TGCGCCAGCAGCCCCGACGGTAGCTGGAATGAGCAGTTCTTC
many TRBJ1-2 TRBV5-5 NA CASTLQATDSPYGYTF TGTGCCAGCACCCTACAAGCCACGGACAGTCCTTATGGCTACACCTTC
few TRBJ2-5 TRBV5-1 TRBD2 CASGSRGGQQETQYF TGCGCCAGCGGCTCCCGGGGAGGGCAACAAGAGACCCAGTACTTC